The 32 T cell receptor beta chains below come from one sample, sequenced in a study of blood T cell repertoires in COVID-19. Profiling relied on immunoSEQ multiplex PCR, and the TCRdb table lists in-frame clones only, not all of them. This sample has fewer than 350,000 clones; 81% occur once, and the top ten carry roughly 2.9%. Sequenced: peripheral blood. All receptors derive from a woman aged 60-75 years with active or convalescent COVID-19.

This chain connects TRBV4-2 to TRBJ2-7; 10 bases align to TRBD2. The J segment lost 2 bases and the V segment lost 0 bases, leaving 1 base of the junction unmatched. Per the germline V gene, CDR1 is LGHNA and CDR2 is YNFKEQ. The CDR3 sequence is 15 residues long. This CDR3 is CASSQEAGGPYEQYF. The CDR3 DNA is TGTGCCAGCAGCCAAGAAGCGGGGGGGCCCTACGAGCAGTACTTC.

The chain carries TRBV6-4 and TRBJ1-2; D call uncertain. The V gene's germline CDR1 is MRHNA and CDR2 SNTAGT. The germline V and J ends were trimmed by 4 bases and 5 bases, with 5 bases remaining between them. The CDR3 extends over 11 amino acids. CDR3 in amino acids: CASSGGYGYTF. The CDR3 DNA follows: TGTGCCAGCAGTGGCGGATATGGCTACACCTTC.

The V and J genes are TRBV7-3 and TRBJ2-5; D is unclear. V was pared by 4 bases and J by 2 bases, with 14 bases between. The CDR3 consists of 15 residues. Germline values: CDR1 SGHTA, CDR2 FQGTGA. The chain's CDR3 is CASSSSSEPQETQYF. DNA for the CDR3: TGTGCCAGCAGCTCCTCCTCGGAGCCACAAGAGACCCAGTACTTC.

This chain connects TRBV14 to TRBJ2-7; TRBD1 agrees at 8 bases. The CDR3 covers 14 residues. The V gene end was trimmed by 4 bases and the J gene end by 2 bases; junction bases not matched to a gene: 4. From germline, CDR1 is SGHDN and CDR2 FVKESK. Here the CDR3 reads CASSRAQGAYEQYF. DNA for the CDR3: TGTGCCAGCAGCCGGGCACAGGGGGCCTACGAGCAGTACTTC.

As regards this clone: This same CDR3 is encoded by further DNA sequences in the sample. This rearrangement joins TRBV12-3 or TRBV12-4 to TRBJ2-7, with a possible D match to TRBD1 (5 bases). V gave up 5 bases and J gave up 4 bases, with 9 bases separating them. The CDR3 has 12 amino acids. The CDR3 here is CASSPQGYEQYF. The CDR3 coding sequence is TGTGCCAGCAGTCCCCAGGGTTACGAGCAGTACTTC.

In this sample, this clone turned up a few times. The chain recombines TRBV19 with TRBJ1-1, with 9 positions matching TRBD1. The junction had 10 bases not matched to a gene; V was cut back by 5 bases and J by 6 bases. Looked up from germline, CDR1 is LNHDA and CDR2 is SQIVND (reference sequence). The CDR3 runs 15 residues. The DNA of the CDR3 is TGTGCCAGTAGTCAAGTGGGACAGGGTCGACCTGAAGCTTTCTTT. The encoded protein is CASSQVGQGRPEAFF.

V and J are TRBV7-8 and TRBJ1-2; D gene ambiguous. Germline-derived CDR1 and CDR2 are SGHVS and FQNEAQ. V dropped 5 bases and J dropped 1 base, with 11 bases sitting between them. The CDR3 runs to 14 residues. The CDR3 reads CASSPRRDNYGYTF. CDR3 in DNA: TGTGCCAGCAGCCCGCGACGGGATAACTATGGCTACACCTTC.

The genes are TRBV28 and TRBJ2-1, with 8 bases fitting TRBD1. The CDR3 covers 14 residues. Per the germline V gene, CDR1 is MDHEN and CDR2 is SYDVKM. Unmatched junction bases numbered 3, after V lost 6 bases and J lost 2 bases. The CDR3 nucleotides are TGTGCCAGCAGGCTCAGGGGGCCCTACAATGAGCAGTTCTTC. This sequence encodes CASRLRGPYNEQFF.

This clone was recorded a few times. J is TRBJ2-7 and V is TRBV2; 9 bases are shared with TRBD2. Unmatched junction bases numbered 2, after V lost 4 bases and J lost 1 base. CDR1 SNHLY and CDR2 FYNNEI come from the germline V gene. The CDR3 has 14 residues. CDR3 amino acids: CASSALAGSYEQYF. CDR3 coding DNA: TGTGCCAGCAGTGCCCTAGCGGGGTCCTACGAGCAGTACTTC.

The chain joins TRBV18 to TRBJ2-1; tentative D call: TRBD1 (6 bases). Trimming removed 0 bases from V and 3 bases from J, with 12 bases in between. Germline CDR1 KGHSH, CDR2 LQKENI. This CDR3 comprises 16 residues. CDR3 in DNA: TGTGCCAGCTCACCACCGACAGGACCCCTCTACAATGAGCAGTTCTTC. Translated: CASSPPTGPLYNEQFF.

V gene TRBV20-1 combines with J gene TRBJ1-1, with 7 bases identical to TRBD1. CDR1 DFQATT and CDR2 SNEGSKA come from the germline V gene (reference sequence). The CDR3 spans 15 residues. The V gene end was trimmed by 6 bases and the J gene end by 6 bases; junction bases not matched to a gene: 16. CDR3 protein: CSASQLTGRSSEAFF. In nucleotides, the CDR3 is TGCAGTGCAAGTCAACTGACAGGGAGATCCTCTGAAGCTTTCTTT.

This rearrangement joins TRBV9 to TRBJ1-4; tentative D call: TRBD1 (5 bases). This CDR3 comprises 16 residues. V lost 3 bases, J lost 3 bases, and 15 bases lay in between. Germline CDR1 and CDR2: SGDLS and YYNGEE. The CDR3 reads CASSDPGRGSNEKLFF. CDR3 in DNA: TGTGCCAGCAGCGACCCGGGGAGGGGATCTAATGAAAAACTGTTTTTT.

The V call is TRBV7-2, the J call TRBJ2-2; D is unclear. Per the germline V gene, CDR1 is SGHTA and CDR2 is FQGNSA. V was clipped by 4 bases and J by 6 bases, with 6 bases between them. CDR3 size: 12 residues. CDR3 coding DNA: TGTGCCAGCAGCTCTCCCCCCGGGGAGCTGTTTTTT. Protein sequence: CASSSPPGELFF.

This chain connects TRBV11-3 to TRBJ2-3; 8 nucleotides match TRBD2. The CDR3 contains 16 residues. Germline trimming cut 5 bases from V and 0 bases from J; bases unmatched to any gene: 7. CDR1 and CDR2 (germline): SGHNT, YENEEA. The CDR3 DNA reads TGTGCCAGCAGCCCGGGGGGGCTTTCGAGCACAGATACGCAGTATTTT. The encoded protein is CASSPGGLSSTDTQYF.

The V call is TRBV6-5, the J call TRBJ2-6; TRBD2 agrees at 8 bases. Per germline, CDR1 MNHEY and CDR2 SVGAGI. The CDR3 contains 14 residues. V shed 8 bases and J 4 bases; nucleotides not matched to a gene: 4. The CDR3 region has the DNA TGTGCCAGCGGACCGGGAGGGGGGGCCAACGTCCTGACTTTC. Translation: CASGPGGGANVLTF.

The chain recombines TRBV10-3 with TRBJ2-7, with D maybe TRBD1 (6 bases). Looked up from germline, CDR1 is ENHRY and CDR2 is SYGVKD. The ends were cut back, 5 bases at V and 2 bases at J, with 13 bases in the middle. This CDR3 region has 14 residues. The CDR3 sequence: CAISLRNRAYEQYF. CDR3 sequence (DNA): TGTGCCATCAGTCTCCGGAACAGGGCCTACGAGCAGTACTTC.

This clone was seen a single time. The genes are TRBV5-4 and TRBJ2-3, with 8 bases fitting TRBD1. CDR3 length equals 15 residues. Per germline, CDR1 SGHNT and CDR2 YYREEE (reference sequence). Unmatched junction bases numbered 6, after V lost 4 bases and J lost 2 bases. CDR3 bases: TGTGCCAGCAGCCGGGGACAGGTGAACACAGATACGCAGTATTTT. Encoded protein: CASSRGQVNTDTQYF. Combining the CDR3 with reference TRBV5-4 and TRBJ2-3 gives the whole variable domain ETGVTQSPTHLIKTRGQQVTLRCSSQSGHNTVSWYQQALGQGPQFIFQYYREEENGRGNFPPRFSGLQFPNYSSELNVNALELDDSALYLCASSRGQVNTDTQYFGPGTRLTVL.

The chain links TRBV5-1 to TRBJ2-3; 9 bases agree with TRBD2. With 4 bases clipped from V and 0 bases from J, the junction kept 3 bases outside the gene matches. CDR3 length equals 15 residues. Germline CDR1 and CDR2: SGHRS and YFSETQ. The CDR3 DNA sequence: TGCGCCAGCAGCCCGACTAGCGGTAGCACAGATACGCAGTATTTT. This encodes CASSPTSGSTDTQYF. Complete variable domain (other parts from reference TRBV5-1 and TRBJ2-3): KAGVTQTPRYLIKTRGQQVTLSCSPISGHRSVSWYQQTPGQGLQFLFEYFSETQRNKGNFPGRFSGRQFSNSRSEMNVSTLELGDSALYLCASSPTSGSTDTQYFGPGTRLTVL.

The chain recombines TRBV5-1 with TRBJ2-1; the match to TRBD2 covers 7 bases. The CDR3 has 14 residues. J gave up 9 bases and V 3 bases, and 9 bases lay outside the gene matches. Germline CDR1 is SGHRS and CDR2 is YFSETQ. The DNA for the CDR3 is TGCGCCAGCAGCTCTGGACTAGTTTTCGGTGAGCAGTTCTTC. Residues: CASSSGLVFGEQFF.

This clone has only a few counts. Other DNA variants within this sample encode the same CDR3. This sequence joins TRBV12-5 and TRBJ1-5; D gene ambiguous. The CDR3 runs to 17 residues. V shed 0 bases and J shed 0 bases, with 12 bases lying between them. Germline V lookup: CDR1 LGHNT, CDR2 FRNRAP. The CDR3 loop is CASGLVLGTDSNQPQHF. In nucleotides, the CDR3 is TGTGCTAGTGGTTTGGTTTTGGGCACAGATAGCAATCAGCCCCAGCATTTT.

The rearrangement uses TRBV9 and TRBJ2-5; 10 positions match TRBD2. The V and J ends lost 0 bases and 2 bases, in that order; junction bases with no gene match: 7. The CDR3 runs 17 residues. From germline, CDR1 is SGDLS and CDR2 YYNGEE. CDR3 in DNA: TGTGCCAGCAGCGTAGGATCTAGCGGGGGCCGACAAGAGACCCAGTACTTC. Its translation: CASSVGSSGGRQETQYF.

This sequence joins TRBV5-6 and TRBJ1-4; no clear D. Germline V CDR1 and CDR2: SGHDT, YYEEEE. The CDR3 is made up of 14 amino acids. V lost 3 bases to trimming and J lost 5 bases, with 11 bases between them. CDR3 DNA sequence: TGTGCCAGCAGCTGGCGGCAGCCCAATGAAAAACTGTTTTTT. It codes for CASSWRQPNEKLFF.

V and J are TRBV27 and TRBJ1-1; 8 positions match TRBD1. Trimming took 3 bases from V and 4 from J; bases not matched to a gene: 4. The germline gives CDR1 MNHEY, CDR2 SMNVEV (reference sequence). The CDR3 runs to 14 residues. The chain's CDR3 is CASSFGQGGTEAFF. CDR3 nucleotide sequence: TGTGCCAGCAGTTTCGGACAGGGCGGCACTGAAGCTTTCTTT.

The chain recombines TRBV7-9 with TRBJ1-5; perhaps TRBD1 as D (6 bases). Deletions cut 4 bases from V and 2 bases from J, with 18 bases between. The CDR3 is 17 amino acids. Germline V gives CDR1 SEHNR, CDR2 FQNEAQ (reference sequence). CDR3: CASSSGGRAGGNQPQHF. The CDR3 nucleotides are TGTGCCAGCAGCTCAGGTGGAAGGGCAGGGGGCAATCAGCCCCAGCATTTT.

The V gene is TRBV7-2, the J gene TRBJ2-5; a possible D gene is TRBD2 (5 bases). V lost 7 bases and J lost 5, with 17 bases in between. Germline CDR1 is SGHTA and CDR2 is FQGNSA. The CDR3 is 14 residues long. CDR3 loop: CASKFATAGETQYF. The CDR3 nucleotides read TGTGCCAGCAAATTTGCCACGGCGGGTGAGACCCAGTACTTC. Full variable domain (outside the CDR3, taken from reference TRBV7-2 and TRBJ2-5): GAGVSQSPSNKVTEKGKDVELRCDPISGHTALYWYRQSLGQGLEFLIYFQGNSAPDKSGLPSDRFSAERTGGSVSTLTIQRTQQEDSAVYLCASKFATAGETQYFGPGTRLLVL.

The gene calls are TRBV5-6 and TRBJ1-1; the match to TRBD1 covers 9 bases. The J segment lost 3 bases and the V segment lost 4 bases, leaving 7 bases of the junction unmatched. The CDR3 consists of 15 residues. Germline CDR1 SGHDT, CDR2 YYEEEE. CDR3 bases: TGTGCCAGCAGCCCTTGGGACAGGGAGTACACTGAAGCTTTCTTT. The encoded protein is CASSPWDREYTEAFF. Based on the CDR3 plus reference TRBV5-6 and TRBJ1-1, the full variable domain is DAGVTQSPTHLIKTRGQQVTLRCSPKSGHDTVSWYQQALGQGPQFIFQYYEEEERQRGNFPDRFSGHQFPNYSSELNVNALLLGDSALYLCASSPWDREYTEAFFGQGTRLTVV.

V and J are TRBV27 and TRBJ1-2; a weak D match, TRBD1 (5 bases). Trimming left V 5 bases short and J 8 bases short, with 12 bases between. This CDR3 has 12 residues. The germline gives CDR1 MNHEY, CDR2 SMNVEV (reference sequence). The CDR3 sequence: CASSTGGKGYTF. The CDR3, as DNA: TGTGCCAGCAGTACTGGGGGGAAGGGCTACACCTTC.

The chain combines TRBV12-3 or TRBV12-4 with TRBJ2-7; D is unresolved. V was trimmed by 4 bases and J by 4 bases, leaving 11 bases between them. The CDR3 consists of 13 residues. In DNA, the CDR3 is TGTGCCAGCAGTTACCTCCGTGAGTACGAGCAGTACTTC. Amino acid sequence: CASSYLREYEQYF.

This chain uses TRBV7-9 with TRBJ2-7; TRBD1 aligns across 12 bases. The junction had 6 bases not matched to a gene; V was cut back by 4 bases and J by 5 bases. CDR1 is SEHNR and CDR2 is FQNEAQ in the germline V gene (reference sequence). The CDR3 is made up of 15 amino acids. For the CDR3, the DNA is TGTGCCAGCAGCTCCTCCGGGACAGGGGGCCACGAGCAGTACTTC. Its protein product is CASSSSGTGGHEQYF. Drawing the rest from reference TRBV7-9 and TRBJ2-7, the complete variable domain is DTGVSQNPRHKITKRGQNVTFRCDPISEHNRLYWYRQTLGQGPEFLTYFQNEAQLEKSRLLSDRFSAERPKGSFSTLEIQRTEQGDSAMYLCASSSSGTGGHEQYFGPGTRLTVT.

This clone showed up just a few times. The CDR3 is CASSLDRVNEQYF. The DNA for the CDR3 is TGTGCCAGCTCACTTGACAGGGTTAACGAGCAGTACTTC. V gene TRBV18 combines with J gene TRBJ2-7; 7 nucleotides match TRBD1. Per the germline V gene, CDR1 is KGHSH and CDR2 is LQKENI. The V segment lost 4 bases and the J segment 5 bases; nucleotides outside the gene matches: 5. The length of the CDR3 is 13 residues.

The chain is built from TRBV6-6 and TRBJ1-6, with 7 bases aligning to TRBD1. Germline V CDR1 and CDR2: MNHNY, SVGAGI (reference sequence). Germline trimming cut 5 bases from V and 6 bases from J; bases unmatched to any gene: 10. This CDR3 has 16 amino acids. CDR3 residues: CASSRNRGDPNSPLHF. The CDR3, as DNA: TGTGCCAGCAGTCGAAACAGGGGCGACCCTAATTCACCCCTCCACTTT.

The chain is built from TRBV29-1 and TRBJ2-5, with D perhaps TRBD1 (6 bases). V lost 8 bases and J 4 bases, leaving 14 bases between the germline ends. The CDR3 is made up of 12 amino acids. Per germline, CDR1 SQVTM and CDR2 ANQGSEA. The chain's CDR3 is CSFGQTIETQYF. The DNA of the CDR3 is TGCAGCTTCGGACAGACGATAGAGACCCAGTACTTC.